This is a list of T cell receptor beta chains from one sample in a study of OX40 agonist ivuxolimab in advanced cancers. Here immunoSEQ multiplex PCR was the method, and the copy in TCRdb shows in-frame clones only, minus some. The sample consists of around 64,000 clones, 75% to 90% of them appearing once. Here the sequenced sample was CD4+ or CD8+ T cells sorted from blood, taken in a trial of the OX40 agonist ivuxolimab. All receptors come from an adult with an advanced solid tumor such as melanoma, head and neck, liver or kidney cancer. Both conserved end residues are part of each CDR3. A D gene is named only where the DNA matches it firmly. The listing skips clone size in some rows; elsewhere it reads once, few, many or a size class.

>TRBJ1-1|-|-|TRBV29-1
CSVESGARLNTEAFF
TGCAGCGTTGAAAGTGGGGCCAGACTTAACACTGAAGCTTTCTTT
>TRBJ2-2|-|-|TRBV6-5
CASRVGPRGSGELFF
TGTGCCAGCAGAGTCGGTCCACGGGGCTCCGGGGAGCTGTTTTTT
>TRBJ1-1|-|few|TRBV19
CASSIGGTGGYTEAFF
TGTGCCAGTAGTATAGGCGGGACGGGGGGGTACACTGAAGCTTTCTTT
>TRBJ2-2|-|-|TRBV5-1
CASGQGGNTGELFF
TGCGCCAGCGGGCAGGGCGGGAACACCGGGGAGCTGTTTTTT
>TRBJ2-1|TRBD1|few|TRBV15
CATSSKTGLTYNEQFF
TGTGCCACCAGCAGCAAGACAGGGTTGACCTACAATGAGCAGTTCTTC
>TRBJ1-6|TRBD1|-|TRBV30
CAWMGQGFNSPLHF
TGTGCCTGGATGGGACAGGGTTTTAATTCACCCCTCCACTTT
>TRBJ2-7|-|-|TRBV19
CASSISHSTIPYEQYF
TGTGCCAGTAGTATAAGTCATTCGACGATTCCCTACGAGCAGTACTTC
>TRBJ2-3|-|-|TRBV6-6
CASSKQTGPSTDTQYF
TGTGCCAGCAGTAAACAGACTGGCCCTAGCACAGATACGCAGTATTTT
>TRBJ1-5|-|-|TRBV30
CAWMSAGRNQPQHF
TGTGCCTGGATGAGTGCTGGGCGCAATCAGCCCCAGCATTTT
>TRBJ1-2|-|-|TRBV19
CASSIGGRTNYGYTF
TGTGCCAGTAGTATAGGCGGACGGACTAACTATGGCTACACCTTC
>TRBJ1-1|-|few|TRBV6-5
CASSYSGNNVFF
TGTGCCAGCAGTTACTCTGGCAATAATGTTTTCTTT
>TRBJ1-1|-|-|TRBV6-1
CASSNSLGATEAFF
TGTGCCAGCAGCAACTCACTGGGGGCCACTGAAGCTTTCTTT
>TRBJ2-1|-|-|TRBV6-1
CASSGTDNEQFF
TGTGCCAGCAGTGGGACCGACAATGAGCAGTTCTTC
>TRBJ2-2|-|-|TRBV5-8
CASTRDFGELFF
TGTGCCAGCACCCGGGACTTCGGGGAGCTGTTTTTT
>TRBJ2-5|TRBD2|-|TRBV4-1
CASSHPSGGVQETQYF
TGCGCCAGCAGCCATCCTAGCGGGGGGGTCCAAGAGACCCAGTACTTC
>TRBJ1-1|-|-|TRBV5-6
CASSLRGIGTEAFF
TGTGCCAGCAGCTTGCGAGGGATCGGCACTGAAGCTTTCTTT
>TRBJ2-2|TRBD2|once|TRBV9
CASSVLAGVVANTGELFF
TGTGCCAGCAGCGTGCTAGCGGGGGTCGTCGCGAACACCGGGGAGCTGTTTTTT
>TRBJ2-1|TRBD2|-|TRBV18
CASSPGSGGNEQFF
TGTGCCAGCTCACCAGGTAGCGGGGGCAATGAGCAGTTCTTC
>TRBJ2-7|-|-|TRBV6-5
CASSSNFGPYEQYF
TGTGCCAGCAGTTCGAACTTTGGTCCCTACGAGCAGTACTTC
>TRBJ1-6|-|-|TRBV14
CASSQNRGPRSPLHF
TGTGCCAGCAGCCAAAACCGAGGGCCCCGTTCACCCCTCCACTTT
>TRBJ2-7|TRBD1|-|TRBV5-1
CASSLRTGGSGEQYF
TGCGCCAGCAGCCTCCGGACAGGGGGATCGGGTGAGCAGTACTTC
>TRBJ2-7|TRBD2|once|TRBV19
CASKRGDHSYEQYF
TGTGCCAGTAAGCGGGGGGACCACTCCTACGAGCAGTACTTC
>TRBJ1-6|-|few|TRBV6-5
CASSWDNSYNSPLHF
TGTGCCAGCAGTTGGGACAACTCCTATAATTCACCCCTCCACTTT
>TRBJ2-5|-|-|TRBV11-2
CASSPTGAQETQYF
TGTGCCAGCAGCCCCACCGGAGCTCAAGAGACCCAGTACTTC
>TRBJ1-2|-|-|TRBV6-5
CASSYSRGRNYGYTF
TGTGCCAGCAGTTACTCCAGGGGCCGGAACTATGGCTACACCTTC
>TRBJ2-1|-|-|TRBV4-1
CASSRTEFSYNEQFF
TGCGCCAGCAGCCGGACAGAGTTCTCCTACAATGAGCAGTTCTTC
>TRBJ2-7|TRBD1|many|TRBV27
CASKGYVTGNGEQYF
TGTGCCAGCAAGGGGTACGTGACAGGGAACGGCGAGCAGTACTTC
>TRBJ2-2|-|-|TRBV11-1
CASSLDITNTGELFF
TGTGCCAGCAGCTTGGACATAACGAACACCGGGGAGCTGTTTTTT
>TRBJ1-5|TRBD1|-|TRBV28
CASSLSQGSSNQPQHF
TGTGCCAGCAGTTTATCACAGGGGAGTTCCAATCAGCCCCAGCATTTT